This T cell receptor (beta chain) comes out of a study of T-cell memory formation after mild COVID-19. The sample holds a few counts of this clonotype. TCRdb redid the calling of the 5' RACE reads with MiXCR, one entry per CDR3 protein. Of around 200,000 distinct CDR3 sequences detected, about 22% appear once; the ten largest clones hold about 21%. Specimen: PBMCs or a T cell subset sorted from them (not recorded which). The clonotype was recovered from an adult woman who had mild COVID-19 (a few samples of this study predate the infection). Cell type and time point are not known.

The CDR3 region is CASSLPVTEAYEQYF. CDR3 sequence (DNA): TGTGCCAGCAGTCTCCCTGTGACAGAAGCCTACGAGCAGTACTTC. This chain uses TRBV7-9 with TRBJ2-7, with D maybe TRBD1 (5 bases). Per the germline V gene, CDR1 is SEHNR and CDR2 is FQNEAQ (reference sequence). This CDR3 is 15 amino acids long. Deletions cut 6 bases from V and 2 bases from J, with 17 bases between.